These T cell receptor beta chains were read from a single sample in a study of T-cell memory formation after mild COVID-19. TCRdb passed the 5' RACE reads through MiXCR, listing each CDR3 protein once. The sample includes 140,000 or so distinct CDR3 sequences, under 25% of them seen just once. Sequencing was carried out using PBMCs or a T cell subset sorted from them (not recorded which). The receptor set was obtained from an adult woman who had mild COVID-19 (a few samples of this study predate the infection). Cell type and time point are not known. CDR3s include the opening cysteine and the closing phenylalanine or tryptophan. A D gene is named only where the DNA matches it firmly. Clone size, where shown, is once, few, many, or a class for clones that have expanded.

>14|TRBV5-5|.|TRBD1|TRBJ1-5
TGTGCCAGCAGCCAAGACAGGGGCAATCAGCCCCAGCATTTT
CASSQDRGNQPQHF
>15|TRBV3-1|.|.|TRBJ1-5
TGTGCCAGCAGCCACGACCGGGGCCTTAATCAGCCCCAGCATTTT
CASSHDRGLNQPQHF
>16|TRBV5-1|.|TRBD1|TRBJ1-2
TGCGCCAGCAGCTTGGCGGGGACAGGGGGAATCTATGGCTACACCTTC
CASSLAGTGGIYGYTF
>13|TRBV19|.|TRBD1|TRBJ1-2
TGTGCCAGTAGTAACGGACAGGGACGTGGCTACACCTTC
CASSNGQGRGYTF
>10|TRBV29-1|few|.|TRBJ2-1
TGCAGCGTTGAAAGTGTCCTACAGTTCTTC
CSVESVLQFF
>12|TRBV20-1|once|.|TRBJ2-1
TGCAGTGCTCCCGGGACCCTCAATGAGCAGTTCTTC
CSAPGTLNEQFF
>16|TRBV11-2|few|.|TRBJ1-1
TGTGCCAGCAGCTTGGACCGGACCGGACTGAACACTGAAGCTTTCTTT
CASSLDRTGLNTEAFF
>15|TRBV5-1|few|.|TRBJ2-2
TGCGCCAGCAGCTGGGAGGGACAACACACCGGGGAGCTGTTTTTT
CASSWEGQHTGELFF
>16|TRBV24-1|.|.|TRBJ1-6
TGTGCCACCAGTGCCGAGAGGGAGGGGTACCATTCACCCCTCCACTTT
CATSAEREGYHSPLHF
>15|TRBV7-2|.|.|TRBJ2-3
TGTGCCAGCAGCGTGGGGGGATATAGCACAGATACGCAGTATTTT
CASSVGGYSTDTQYF
>15|TRBV9|.|.|TRBJ2-7
TGTGCCAGCAGCCCCGGCGGGGTTCTTTCCTACGAGCAGTACTTC
CASSPGGVLSYEQYF
>16|TRBV19|.|.|TRBJ1-5
TGTGCCAGTAGTCTCCTTCCGGCAGTCAGCGGTCAGCCCCAGCATTTT
CASSLLPAVSGQPQHF
>14|TRBV7-9|many|TRBD1|TRBJ2-1
TGTGCCTCTTGGACAGGGGGCATTGCCAATGAGCAGTTCTTC
CASWTGGIANEQFF
>15|TRBV6-2/TRBV6-3|few|.|TRBJ2-3
TGTGCCAGCAGTTACGGGGGAGGTACCTCGAAGACGCAGTATTTT
CASSYGGGTSKTQYF
>15|TRBV3-1|.|.|TRBJ2-3
TGTGCCAGCAGCCGGGAAGGCTGGGGGACAGATACGCAGTATTTT
CASSREGWGTDTQYF
>13|TRBV7-2|.|.|TRBJ1-1
TGTGCCAGCAGCACTCAGGGGAGCACTGAAGCTTTCTTT
CASSTQGSTEAFF
>14|TRBV3-1|few|TRBD1|TRBJ1-2
TGTGCCAGCAGCCAGGGAGACAGGGGCGATGGCTACACCTTC
CASSQGDRGDGYTF
>18|TRBV7-2|.|.|TRBJ2-7
TGTGCCAGCAGCCCGGACCAAACGAGCAGTACTTGGAGCCTGGCACAGTACTTC
CASSPDQTSSTWSLAQYF
>14|TRBV7-2|few|.|TRBJ2-2
TGTGCCAGCAGCCCTGACTCGAACACCGGGGAGCTGTTTTTT
CASSPDSNTGELFF